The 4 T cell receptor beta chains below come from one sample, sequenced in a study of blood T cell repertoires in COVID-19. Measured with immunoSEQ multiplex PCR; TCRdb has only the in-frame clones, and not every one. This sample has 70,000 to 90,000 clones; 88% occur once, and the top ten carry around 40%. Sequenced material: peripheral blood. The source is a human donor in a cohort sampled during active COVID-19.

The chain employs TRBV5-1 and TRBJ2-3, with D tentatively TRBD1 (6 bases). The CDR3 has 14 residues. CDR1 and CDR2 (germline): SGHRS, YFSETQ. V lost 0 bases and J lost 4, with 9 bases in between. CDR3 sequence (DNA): TGCGCCAGCAGCTTGGGGGGGCCCCCAGATACGCAGTATTTT. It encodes CASSLGGPPDTQYF.

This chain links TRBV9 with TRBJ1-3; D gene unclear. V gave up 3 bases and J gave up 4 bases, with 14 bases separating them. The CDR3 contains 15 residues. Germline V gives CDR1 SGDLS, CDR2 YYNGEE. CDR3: CASSAYPGSGNTIYF. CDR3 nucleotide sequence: TGTGCCAGCAGCGCTTACCCGGGTAGCGGAAACACCATATATTTT.

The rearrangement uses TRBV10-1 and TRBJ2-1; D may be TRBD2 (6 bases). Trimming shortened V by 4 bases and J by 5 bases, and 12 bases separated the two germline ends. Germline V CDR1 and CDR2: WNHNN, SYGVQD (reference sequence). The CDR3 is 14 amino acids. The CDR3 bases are TGCGCCAGCAGTGTGCCTAGCGTCAACAATGAGCAGTTCTTC. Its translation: CASSVPSVNNEQFF.

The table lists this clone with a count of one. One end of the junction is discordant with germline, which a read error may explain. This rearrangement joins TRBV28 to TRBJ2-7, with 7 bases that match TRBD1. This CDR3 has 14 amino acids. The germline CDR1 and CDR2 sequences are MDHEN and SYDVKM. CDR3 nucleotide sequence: TGTGCCAGCAGTGGTACGGGACAGTACTACGAGCAGCACTTC. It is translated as CASSGTGQYYEQHF. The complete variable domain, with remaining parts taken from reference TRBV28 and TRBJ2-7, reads DVKVTQSSRYLVKRTGEKVFLECVQDMDHENMFWYRQDPGLGLRLIYFSYDVKMKEKGDIPEGYSVSREKKERFSLILESASTNQTSMYLCASSGTGQYYEQHFGPGTRLTVT.